In this sample, the clone carrying this T cell receptor (beta chain) turned up many times. These data originate in a study of CD8+CD57+ T cells in acquired aplastic anemia. Profiling of TCR beta VDJ combinations and CDR3 sequences used genomic DNA as template. TCRdb redid the calling of the reads with MiXCR, one entry per CDR3 protein. The sample records around 170,000 distinct CDR3 sequences, approximately 44% being singletons. The sequenced patients had an expansion of CD8+CD57+ cells seen by flow cytometry. Blood was sampled before the patients had received any therapy. This TCR derives from a human donor with aplastic anemia. The sample consisted of sorted CD4+, CD8+, or CD8+CD57+ T cells (not recorded which) from PBMCs.

The CDR3 spells CASSRLAGDTQYF. CDR3 in DNA: TGTGCCAGCAGTCGACTAGCGGGAGATACGCAGTATTTT. The V call is TRBV3-1, the J call TRBJ2-3; TRBD2 matches at 10 bases. This CDR3 contains 13 residues. The J segment lost 5 bases and the V segment lost 6 bases, leaving 2 bases of the junction unmatched. Germline CDR1 LGHDT, CDR2 YNNKEL (reference sequence).